These 12 T cell receptor beta chains were sequenced from one sample in a study of T cells expressing NK-cell markers (dated by TCRdb to the early 2020s). The library was prepared using 5' RACE. The sequencing machine was an Illumina HiSeq 2000. TCRdb reprocessed the reads into one record per CDR3 protein sequence, lacking DNA. The sample table includes about 260,000 distinct CDR3 sequences. About 4% of the sample is in the top ten clones. The material sequenced was blood T cells: a sorted CD56 or NKG2C T cell subset, CD4+ or CD8+ T cells, or bulk PBMC T cells (not recorded which). The receptors come from a woman between 18 and 75 years old in good health.

The chain links TRBV9 to TRBJ2-5; TCRdb's assignment of TRBD2 cannot be checked, as there is no DNA. Germline loops: CDR1 SGDLS, CDR2 YYNGEE. This CDR3 comprises 13 residues. CDR3 in amino acids: CASSGTRKETQYF.

The chain's CDR3 is CASISGQGRSNQPQHF. The rearrangement links TRBV7-8 to TRBJ1-5; TCRdb indicates TRBD1, and absent DNA this call remains unverified. Germline CDR1 SGHVS, CDR2 FQNEAQ. This CDR3 is built from 16 residues.

The rearrangement joins TRBV7-2 to TRBJ2-1; the TCRdb D gene call, TRBD1, has no DNA to confirm it. In germline, CDR1 is SGHTA, CDR2 FQGNSA. The CDR3 consists of 12 residues. The chain's CDR3 is CASSLDIGGGFF.

The chain joins TRBV24-1 to TRBJ1-2; TCRdb selects TRBD1, and the lack of DNA leaves this call unchecked. The CDR3 extends over 11 amino acids. Germline loops: CDR1 KGHDR, CDR2 SFDVKD. The CDR3 loop reads CATRQGAGYTF.

The chain combines TRBV27 with TRBJ2-7; TCRdb outputs TRBD1, but without DNA this stays unchecked. Germline V gives CDR1 MNHEY, CDR2 SMNVEV (reference sequence). The length of the CDR3 is 17 residues. CDR3 sequence reads: CASSTTRGQGRSYEQYF.

This CDR3 reads CASRPRDSPYTF. The rearrangement joins TRBV12-3 or TRBV12-4 to TRBJ1-2; the TCRdb D gene call, TRBD1, has no DNA to confirm it. The CDR3 is 12 amino acids.

The V gene is TRBV4-3, the J gene TRBJ1-1. CDR1 is LGHNA, CDR2 YSLEER, per germline. The CDR3 consists of 18 residues. CDR3 protein: CASSQDLPSGAMNTEAFF.

The chain has TRBV7-2 and TRBJ1-1. Germline V gene lookup returns CDR1 SGHTA and CDR2 FQGNSA. CDR3 length equals 13 residues. CDR3 amino acids: CASSGLTNTEAFF.

V is TRBV23-1 and J is TRBJ2-7; no DNA is available, so the TRBD2 call from TCRdb remains unchecked. TRBV23-1 counts as an open reading frame of uncertain function. The CDR3 is 17 residues long. CDR3 protein: CASSQSRGRTSGYEQYF.

The rearrangement links TRBV12-3 or TRBV12-4 to TRBJ1-4; TCRdb lists TRBD1, though no DNA is available to test this call. The CDR3 spans 16 residues. The CDR3 loop is CASSFRAARLNEKLFF.

The CDR3 sequence: CASSNRGTGTNEQFF. V usage is TRBV7-2 and J usage is TRBJ2-1; checking the TCRdb D call of TRBD1 is not possible without DNA. Germline lookup yields CDR1 SGHTA and CDR2 FQGNSA. The CDR3 has 15 amino acids. The whole variable domain, remainder taken from reference TRBV7-2 and TRBJ2-1, is GAGVSQSPSNKVTEKGKDVELRCDPISGHTALYWYRQSLGQGLEFLIYFQGNSAPDKSGLPSDRFSAERTGGSVSTLTIQRTQQEDSAVYLCASSNRGTGTNEQFFGPGTRLTVL.

The chain employs TRBV30 and TRBJ1-2; absent DNA, TCRdb's TRBD1 call cannot be checked. The length of the CDR3 is 12 residues. Germline assignment: CDR1 GTSNPN and CDR2 SVGIG (reference sequence). The CDR3 reads CAWSASGIGYTF.